The 26 T cell receptor beta chains listed next were all sequenced from one sample in a study of blood T cells in healthy people across ages. Using a J-beta primer mix together with a sample-barcoded 5' primer, a second PCR was run for roughly 6 to 11 cycles. TCRdb re-called the 5' RACE reads through MiXCR, storing one row per CDR3 protein. The table lists about 1.6 million distinct CDR3 sequences, about 31% of them singletons. The sample taken for sequencing was blood. These receptors all stem from a woman aged 25 to 45 in good health.

The sample holds a few counts of this clonotype. The chain recombines TRBV5-6 with TRBJ2-1; TRBD2 agrees at 12 bases. Germline values: CDR1 SGHDT, CDR2 YYEEEE. V was pared by 4 bases and J by 4 bases, with 6 bases of the junction left unmatched. This CDR3 comprises 16 residues. As DNA, the CDR3 is TGTGCCAGCAGCATCGGACTAGCGGGGATGTACAATGAGCAGTTCTTC. Protein product: CASSIGLAGMYNEQFF. The full variable domain, completed using reference TRBV5-6 and TRBJ2-1, is DAGVTQSPTHLIKTRGQQVTLRCSPKSGHDTVSWYQQALGQGPQFIFQYYEEEERQRGNFPDRFSGHQFPNYSSELNVNALLLGDSALYLCASSIGLAGMYNEQFFGPGTRLTVL.

This clonotype was recorded at least ten times. This rearrangement joins TRBV27 to TRBJ2-3; D is perhaps TRBD2 (6 bases). V was cut by 6 bases and J by 5 bases, with 15 bases left in between. Germline V gene lookup returns CDR1 MNHEY and CDR2 SMNVEV (reference sequence). The CDR3 totals 14 residues. CDR3 sequence: CASRDRGWEDTQYF. CDR3 bases: TGTGCCAGCAGGGACCGGGGGTGGGAAGATACGCAGTATTTT.

This clonotype came up a few times. The J gene is TRBJ1-6, the V gene TRBV4-1; no clear D. V shed 4 bases and J shed 10 bases, with 14 bases lying between them. The CDR3 contains 14 residues. Germline CDR1 reads MGHRA; CDR2 reads YSYEKL. CDR3 loop: CASSPQALRSPLHF. The CDR3 DNA follows: TGCGCCAGCAGCCCTCAGGCCCTGAGGTCACCCCTCCACTTT.

The chain is built from TRBV20-1 and TRBJ1-2; D gene unclear. V lost 6 bases to trimming and J lost 4 bases, with 18 bases between them. The CDR3 runs 14 residues. Germline loops: CDR1 DFQATT, CDR2 SNEGSKA (reference sequence). CDR3 coding DNA: TGCAGTGCCCCAACCGTTGGGGAGGCCTATGGCTACACCTTC. Residues: CSAPTVGEAYGYTF.

This clonotype was counted only a few times. J is TRBJ2-1 and V is TRBV12-3 or TRBV12-4; 8 bases map to TRBD2. The V gene end was trimmed by 4 bases and the J gene end by 5 bases; junction bases not matched to a gene: 4. The CDR3 is made up of 14 amino acids. Written as DNA, the CDR3 is TGTGCCAGCAGTTGGACTAGCCGCAACAATGAGCAGTTCTTC. Its translation is CASSWTSRNNEQFF.

The chain employs TRBV7-2 and TRBJ2-7; 9 nucleotides line up with TRBD2. The germline V gene encodes CDR1 SGHTA and CDR2 FQGNSA. There are 15 residues in the CDR3. V was clipped by 3 bases and J by 5 bases; unmatched bases: 8. The CDR3 DNA reads TGTGCCAGCAGCTTGAAAGCGGGAGGTCGACACGAGCAGTACTTC. It is translated as CASSLKAGGRHEQYF.

The V and J genes are TRBV28 and TRBJ2-7, with D possibly TRBD1 on 5 matching bases. Looked up from germline, CDR1 is MDHEN and CDR2 is SYDVKM. V shed 7 bases and J shed 5 bases, with 15 bases lying between them. The CDR3 contains 13 residues. CDR3 nucleotides: TGTGCCAGCACCCCCAGGGTGCGGAACGAGCAGTACTTC. Its translation: CASTPRVRNEQYF.

The chain combines TRBV6-4 with TRBJ2-3; no clear D gene. Germline loops: CDR1 MRHNA, CDR2 SNTAGT. Between the trimmed V and J ends, which lost 6 bases and 0 bases, there was a span of 16 bases. CDR3 length equals 16 residues. This chain's CDR3 is CASSEFGVQSTDTQYF. DNA of the CDR3: TGTGCCAGCAGCGAATTTGGGGTCCAAAGCACAGATACGCAGTATTTT.

The V and J genes are TRBV27 and TRBJ1-2, with 8 nucleotides matching TRBD1. The CDR3 contains 12 residues. Per the germline V gene, CDR1 is MNHEY and CDR2 is SMNVEV (reference sequence). J lost 6 bases, V lost 7 bases, and 4 bases had no gene match. CDR3 region: CASTTGGNGYTF. The CDR3 DNA reads TGTGCCAGCACTACAGGGGGAAATGGCTACACCTTC.

The rearrangement uses TRBV7-3 and TRBJ2-7; D unclear. The CDR3 consists of 14 residues. In germline, CDR1 is SGHTA, CDR2 FQGTGA. The V gene lost 8 bases and the J gene lost 2 bases, with 16 bases spanning the gap. CDR3 protein: CASGPLRTTYEQYF. The CDR3 region has the DNA TGTGCCAGCGGCCCCTTGCGGACCACCTACGAGCAGTACTTC.

Comment on this clonotype: Since no conserved phenylalanine or tryptophan closes the CDR3, a read error is the likely cause. The chain has TRBV5-1 and TRBJ2-1; TRBD2 matches 9 bases. The V gene's germline CDR1 is SGHRS and CDR2 YFSETQ. V trimming: 0 bases; J trimming: 0 bases; junction bases outside the gene matches: 7. The CDR3 has 18 amino acids. This chain's CDR3 is CASSLGGSGGLSYNEQFL. The CDR3 DNA reads TGCGCCAGCAGCTTGGGGGGTAGCGGGGGACTCTCCTACAATGAGCAGTTCTTG.

This clonotype was picked up a small number of times. The gene calls are TRBV27 and TRBJ2-7; 11 nucleotides match TRBD2. The length of the CDR3 is 15 residues. With 6 bases clipped from V and 6 bases from J, the junction kept 10 bases outside the gene matches. Per germline, CDR1 MNHEY and CDR2 SMNVEV (reference sequence). The chain's CDR3 is CASRAGLAGHGEQYF. In DNA, the CDR3 is TGTGCCAGCAGAGCAGGACTAGCGGGTCACGGCGAGCAGTACTTC.

This chain uses TRBV27 with TRBJ2-6; 8 bases match TRBD1. The CDR3 length is 13 residues. Germline trimming cut 5 bases from V and 12 bases from J; bases unmatched to any gene: 6. Germline CDR1 and CDR2: MNHEY and SMNVEV (reference sequence). The CDR3 nucleotides read TGTGCCAGCAGTCCCCGGACAGGGAGCGTCCTGACTTTC. Amino acid sequence: CASSPRTGSVLTF.

This clonotype appeared a few times. The chain combines TRBV24-1 with TRBJ1-5; D call uncertain. There are 13 residues in the CDR3. Trimming took 1 base from V and 0 from J, leaving 0 bases between them. Germline V lookup: CDR1 KGHDR, CDR2 SFDVKD. Here the CDR3 reads CATSDFSNQPQHF. The CDR3 nucleotides are TGTGCCACCAGTGATTTTAGCAATCAGCCCCAGCATTTT.

V gene TRBV20-1 combines with J gene TRBJ2-5; 7 bases are a match to TRBD1. CDR1 and CDR2 from the germline V gene are DFQATT and SNEGSKA (reference sequence). V lost 5 bases, J lost 11 bases, and 11 bases stayed unmatched. CDR3 size: 12 residues. CDR3 nucleotides: TGCAGTGCTTCGGGACAGCTTCCCGCGCAGTACTTC. Encoded protein: CSASGQLPAQYF.

As for this clonotype: A read error may produce the germline difference seen at one junction end. V and J are TRBV11-1 and TRBJ2-2, with 8 bases fitting TRBD2. CDR3 length equals 14 residues. From germline, CDR1 is SGHAT and CDR2 FQDESV (reference sequence). The CDR3 is CACSPASGSGELFF. The CDR3 bases are TGTGCCTGCAGCCCAGCTAGCGGGTCGGGGGAGCTGTTTTTT.

V gene TRBV7-6 combines with J gene TRBJ1-2; TRBD1 matches at 9 bases. The CDR3 has 15 amino acids. Trimming cost V 4 bases and J 4 bases; bases outside gene matches: 7. The germline V gene encodes CDR1 SGHVS and CDR2 FNYEAQ. The CDR3 DNA sequence: TGTGCCAGCAGCTCCCTAAGGGACAGGGTCTATGGCTACACCTTC. This encodes CASSSLRDRVYGYTF.

In its sample, this clonotype was seen a few times. The V call is TRBV3-1, the J call TRBJ2-3; D gene ambiguous. The CDR3 covers 14 residues. Germline V gene data show CDR1 as LGHDT and CDR2 as YNNKEL (reference sequence). Trimming pared 1 base from V and 5 bases from J, leaving 10 bases between. The CDR3 nucleotides read TGTGCCAGCAGCCAAGGGATCCAAGGAGATACGCAGTATTTT. Translating it yields CASSQGIQGDTQYF.

This chain uses TRBV18 with TRBJ2-1; 9 bases are shared with TRBD2. The trim removed 3 bases at V and 10 bases at J, leaving 10 bases unmatched. The CDR3 runs 15 residues. Germline-derived CDR1 and CDR2 are KGHSH and LQKENI. For the CDR3, the DNA is TGTGCCAGCTCACCGGAAATAGCGGGAGTAGGCGAGCAGTTCTTC. It yields the protein CASSPEIAGVGEQFF.

V usage is TRBV20-1 and J usage is TRBJ2-3; 11 bases agree with TRBD2. The CDR3 loop spans 14 amino acids. Trimming removed 5 bases from V and 4 bases from J; junction bases left unmatched: 5. Germline loops: CDR1 DFQATT, CDR2 SNEGSKA (reference sequence). As DNA, the CDR3 is TGCAGTGCTTATAGCGGGGGGGAGGCAGATACGCAGTATTTT. This gives the protein CSAYSGGEADTQYF.

This rearrangement joins TRBV27 to TRBJ2-7; D possibly matches TRBD1 or TRBD2 (5 bases each). CDR1 is MNHEY, CDR2 SMNVEV, per germline (reference sequence). Trimming took 1 base from V and 2 from J, leaving 9 bases between them. The CDR3 totals 14 residues. CDR3 in DNA: TGTGCCAGCAGTTTATTTGAGGGGCCCTACGAGCAGTACTTC. Protein sequence: CASSLFEGPYEQYF.

This clonotype was recorded a few times. This chain joins TRBV6-1 and TRBJ2-1; D uncertain. The germline V gene encodes CDR1 MNHNS and CDR2 SASEGT. V gave up 4 bases and J gave up 9 bases, with 10 bases separating them. The CDR3 spans 12 residues. CDR3 protein: CASSGAPAEQFF. The CDR3 DNA sequence: TGTGCCAGCAGTGGGGCGCCGGCTGAGCAGTTCTTC.

V and J are TRBV20-1 and TRBJ2-2; D perhaps matches TRBD1 (5 bases). Germline V CDR1 and CDR2: DFQATT, SNEGSKA (reference sequence). Trimming left V 5 bases short and J 1 base short, with 14 bases between. The CDR3 length is 15 residues. CDR3 in amino acids: CSAGKDRLNTGELFF. The DNA for the CDR3 is TGCAGTGCTGGTAAAGACAGATTGAACACCGGGGAGCTGTTTTTT.

The chain has TRBV20-1 and TRBJ1-5; D unclear. Trimming pared 0 bases from V and 4 bases from J, leaving 10 bases between. Looked up from germline, CDR1 is DFQATT and CDR2 is SNEGSKA (reference sequence). The CDR3 is 14 residues long. Here the CDR3 reads CSARDYRENQPQHF. CDR3 bases: TGCAGTGCTAGAGATTATAGGGAAAATCAGCCCCAGCATTTT.

This clonotype was counted between two and nine times. The V gene is TRBV27, the J gene TRBJ2-1, with D maybe TRBD2 (7 bases). Trimming cost V 1 base and J 7 bases, with 14 bases left between them. The CDR3 length is 15 residues. Germline V gene sequence: CDR1 MNHEY, CDR2 SMNVEV (reference sequence). CDR3 residues: CASSLLGGAGNEQFF. CDR3 in DNA: TGTGCCAGCAGTTTATTAGGGGGAGCGGGAAATGAGCAGTTCTTC.

A few counts support this clonotype. This chain uses TRBV5-5 with TRBJ2-7, with 9 bases fitting TRBD1. Germline CDR1 reads SGHKS; CDR2 reads YYEKEE (reference sequence). The CDR3 covers 16 residues. V lost 4 bases, J lost 1 base, and 9 bases stayed unmatched. CDR3: CASSPSGTGISYEQYF. Written as DNA, the CDR3 is TGTGCCAGCAGCCCCTCCGGGACAGGGATATCCTACGAGCAGTACTTC.